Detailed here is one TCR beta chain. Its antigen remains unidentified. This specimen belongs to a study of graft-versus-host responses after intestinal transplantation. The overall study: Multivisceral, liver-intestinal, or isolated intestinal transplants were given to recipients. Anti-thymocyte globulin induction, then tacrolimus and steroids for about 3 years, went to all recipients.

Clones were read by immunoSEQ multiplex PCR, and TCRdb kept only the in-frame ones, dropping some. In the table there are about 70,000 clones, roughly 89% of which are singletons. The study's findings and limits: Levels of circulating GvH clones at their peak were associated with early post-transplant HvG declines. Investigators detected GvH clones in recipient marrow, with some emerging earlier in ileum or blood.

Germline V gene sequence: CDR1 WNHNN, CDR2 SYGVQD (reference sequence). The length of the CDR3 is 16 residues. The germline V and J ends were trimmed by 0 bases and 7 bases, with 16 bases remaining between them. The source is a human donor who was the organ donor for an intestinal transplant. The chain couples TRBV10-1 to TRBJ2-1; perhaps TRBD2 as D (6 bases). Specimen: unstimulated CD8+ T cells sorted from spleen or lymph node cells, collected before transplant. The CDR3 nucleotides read TGCGCCAGCAGTGAGTCCGGCGGGCTTGGGGGGAATGAGCAGTTCTTC. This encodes CASSESGGLGGNEQFF.